The T cell receptor (beta chain) described here comes from a study of blood T cell repertoires in COVID-19. The CDR3 covers 12 residues. Germline V gene lookup returns CDR1 SGHVS and CDR2 FNYEAQ. V lost 2 bases, J lost 4 bases, and 5 bases lay in between. This table comes from immunoSEQ multiplex PCR, and its TCRdb copy is limited to in-frame clones, with some not included. This sample has some 260,000 clones, with 80% to 95% found just once. Recruits, aged roughly 18 to 90 years, lived in 24 US areas. The sequenced sample was PBMCs or T cells enriched from blood (not recorded which). The receptor comes from a young woman who had recovered from COVID-19. This chain joins TRBV7-6 and TRBJ2-5; possible D gene TRBD1, 5 bases. Written as DNA, the CDR3 is TGTGCCAGCAGCTTAAGGGGAGAGACCCAGTACTTC. Amino acid sequence: CASSLRGETQYF. Looking up the rest from reference TRBV7-6 and TRBJ2-5 gives the full variable domain: GAGVSQSPRYKVTKRGQDVALRCDPISGHVSLYWYRQALGQGPEFLTYFNYEAQQDKSGLPNDRFSAERPEGSISTLTIQRTEQRDSAMYRCASSLRGETQYFGPGTRLLVL.